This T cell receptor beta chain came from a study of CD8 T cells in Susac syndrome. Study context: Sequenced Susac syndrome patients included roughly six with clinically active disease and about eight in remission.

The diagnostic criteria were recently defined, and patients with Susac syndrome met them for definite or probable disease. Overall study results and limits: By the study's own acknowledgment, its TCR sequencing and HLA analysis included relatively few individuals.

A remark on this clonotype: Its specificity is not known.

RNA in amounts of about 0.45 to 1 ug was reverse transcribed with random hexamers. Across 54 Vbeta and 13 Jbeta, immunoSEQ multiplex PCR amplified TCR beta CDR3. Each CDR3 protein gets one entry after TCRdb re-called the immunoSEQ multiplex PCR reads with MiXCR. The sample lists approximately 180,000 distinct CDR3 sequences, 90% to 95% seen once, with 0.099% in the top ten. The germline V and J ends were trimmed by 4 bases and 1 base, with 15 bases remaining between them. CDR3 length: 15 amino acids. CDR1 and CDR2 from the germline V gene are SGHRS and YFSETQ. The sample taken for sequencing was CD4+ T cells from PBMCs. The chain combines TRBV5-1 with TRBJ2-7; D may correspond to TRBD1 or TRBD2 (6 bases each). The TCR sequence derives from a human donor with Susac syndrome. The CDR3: CASSPLARGSYEQYF. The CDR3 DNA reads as TGCGCCAGCAGCCCGCTAGCGAGGGGGTCCTACGAGCAGTACTTC.